The T cell receptor (beta chain) under discussion was sequenced for a study of CD8+ T cells in alopecia areata. CDR3 size: 11 residues. CDR1 is GTSNPN, CDR2 SVGIG, per germline (reference sequence). V lost 5 bases and J 5 bases, leaving 6 bases between the germline ends. Following extraction, RNA underwent reverse transcription to cDNA, which served as the sequencing template. Method: immunoSEQ multiplex PCR; TCRdb's copy keeps in-frame clones and lacks some. The table has approximately 200,000 clones, about three fifths seen once. The treatment is: oral pan-JAK inhibitor, 5-10 mg twice daily. This chain joins TRBV30 and TRBJ2-2, with D uncertain. This receptor was taken from a human donor with alopecia areata. The starting material was CD4+ T cells sorted from blood, obtained at week 4, from a patient treated with tofacitinib. CDR3 nucleotides: TGTGCCTGGGCCCAAACCGGGGAGCTGTTTTTT. It yields the protein CAWAQTGELFF.